The entry that follows covers one T cell receptor beta chain sequence. Its antigen is unknown. The donors comprised healthy bone marrow donors. The sample is drawn from a study of cytomegalovirus exposure and HLA in healthy donors. The junction had 15 bases not matched to a gene; V was cut back by 5 bases and J by 0 bases. The CDR3 runs 18 residues. In germline, CDR1 is SGHVS, CDR2 FQNEAQ. 60 Vbeta and 13 Jbeta primers were used in PCR. Libraries were prepared by immunoSEQ multiplex PCR; TCRdb keeps only in-frame clonotypes and omits some of them. The data contain about 160,000 clones, approximately 75% of them singletons. Whole-study results and caveats: Reports described diagnosis of cytomegalovirus status by the classifier as highly specific and sensitive.

Sequencing used PBMCs. This chain uses TRBV7-8 with TRBJ2-7, with TRBD2 identical over 8 bases. This clonotype was sampled from a man aged 50 or older in good health and CMV-seropositive. The CDR3 sequence: CASSVRNPSGGHSYEQYF. The CDR3 DNA follows: TGTGCCAGCAGCGTAAGAAACCCAAGCGGGGGCCACTCCTACGAGCAGTACTTC.